This T cell receptor beta chain stems from a study of T cell repertoires in cytomegalovirus infection (dated by TCRdb to between 2018 and 2020). Background on the whole study: The peptide stimulations were aimed at well-studied HLA-B-restricted epitopes as well as recently identified HLA-C-restricted CMV epitopes, whose presentation resists viral immunomodulation. Donor HLA type was relevant to the analysis, because carriage of CMV infection together with the matching HLA type was indicated by public TCR beta signatures.

As for this clonotype: Which antigen it targets is not known. The input lacks base qualities; no much larger clone sits a single base away.

In the paper's terms, the treatment or condition label means: in vitro stimulation with specific CMV peptide epitopes to enrich CMV-specific T cells. The sequencer was an Illumina HiSeq 1500. Clones were called with MiXCR by TCRdb after fastp trimmed the public reads at Q25, and only in-frame beta chains were retained. Each CDR3 protein appears once, grouped with its most common genes and DNA. In this sample the table shows some 940,000 distinct CDR3 sequences, less than 35% of which occur a single time. The ten largest account for over 13% of the sample. Results the study describes overall, beyond this receptor: The ex vivo response was dominated by HLA-C-restricted CMV-specific TCR beta clonotypes, and the single most frequent clonotype in two of eight donors was supplied by these HLA-C-restricted clonotypes. In both this cohort and an independent cohort of more than 350 donors, the cumulative frequency of public TCR beta family members distinguished carriers of CMV infection plus the relevant HLA type.

The junction shows trimming of 6 bases on V and 8 bases on J, and the gene matches do not reach 12 bases of it. The CDR3 measures 15 amino acids from cysteine to phenylalanine. The DNA shown is the 45-base CDR3, in frame from base 1. Looking up the germline V gene yields CDR1 MNHNS and CDR2 SASEGT. The chain is encoded by TRBV6-1 joined to TRBJ1-4, with 7 bases aligning to TRBD1. The receptor was isolated from a human donor in good health (CMV status not recorded). Some clones in this sample may be carry-over from other donors' samples. Sequenced here: cultured CD8+ T cells from PBMCs, sampled from culture after CMV antigen stimulation. The bases are TGTGCCAGCAGGCATTGGACAGGTTTGGAAGAAAAACTGTTTTTT. Its coded protein is CASRHWTGLEEKLFF.